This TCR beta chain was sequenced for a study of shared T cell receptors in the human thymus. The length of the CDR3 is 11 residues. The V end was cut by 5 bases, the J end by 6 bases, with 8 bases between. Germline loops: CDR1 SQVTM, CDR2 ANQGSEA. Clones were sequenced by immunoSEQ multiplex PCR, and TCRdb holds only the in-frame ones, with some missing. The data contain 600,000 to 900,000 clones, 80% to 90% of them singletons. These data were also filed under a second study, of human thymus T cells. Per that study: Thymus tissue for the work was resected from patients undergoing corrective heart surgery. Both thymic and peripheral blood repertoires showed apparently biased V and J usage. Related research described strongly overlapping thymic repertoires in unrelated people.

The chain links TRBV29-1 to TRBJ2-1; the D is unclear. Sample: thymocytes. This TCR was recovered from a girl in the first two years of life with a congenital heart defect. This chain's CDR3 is CSVIIPNEQFF. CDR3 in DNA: TGCAGCGTTATAATTCCCAATGAGCAGTTCTTC.